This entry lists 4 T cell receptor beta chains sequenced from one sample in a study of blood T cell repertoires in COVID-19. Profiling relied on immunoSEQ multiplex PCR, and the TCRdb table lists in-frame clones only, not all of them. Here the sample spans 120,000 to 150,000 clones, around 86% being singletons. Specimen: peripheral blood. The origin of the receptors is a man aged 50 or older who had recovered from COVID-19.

CDR3 in DNA: TGTGCCAGCTCCTGGACTAGCGGGGGGGCCTATGAGCAGTTCTTC. It yields the protein CASSWTSGGAYEQFF. This chain connects TRBV7-2 to TRBJ2-1; TRBD2 agrees at 15 bases. Germline CDR1 is SGHTA and CDR2 is FQGNSA. The CDR3 is 15 residues long. With 8 bases clipped from V and 8 bases from J, the junction kept 7 bases outside the gene matches. Full variable domain (remainder filled in from reference TRBV7-2 and TRBJ2-1): GAGVSQSPSNKVTEKGKDVELRCDPISGHTALYWYRQSLGQGLEFLIYFQGNSAPDKSGLPSDRFSAERTGGSVSTLTIQRTQQEDSAVYLCASSWTSGGAYEQFFGPGTRLTVL.

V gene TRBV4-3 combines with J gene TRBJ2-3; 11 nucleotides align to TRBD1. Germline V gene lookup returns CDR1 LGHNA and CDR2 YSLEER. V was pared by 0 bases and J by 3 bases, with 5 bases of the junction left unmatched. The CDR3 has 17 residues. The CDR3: CASSQDRTGGGTDTQYF. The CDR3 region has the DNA TGCGCCAGCAGCCAAGATCGGACAGGGGGCGGTACAGATACGCAGTATTTT.

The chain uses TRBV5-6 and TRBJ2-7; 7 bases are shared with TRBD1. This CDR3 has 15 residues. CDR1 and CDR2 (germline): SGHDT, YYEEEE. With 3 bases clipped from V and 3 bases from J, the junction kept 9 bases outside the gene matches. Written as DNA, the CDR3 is TGTGCCAGCAGCTCTGATCGGACAGGACTCTACGAGCAGTACTTC. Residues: CASSSDRTGLYEQYF.

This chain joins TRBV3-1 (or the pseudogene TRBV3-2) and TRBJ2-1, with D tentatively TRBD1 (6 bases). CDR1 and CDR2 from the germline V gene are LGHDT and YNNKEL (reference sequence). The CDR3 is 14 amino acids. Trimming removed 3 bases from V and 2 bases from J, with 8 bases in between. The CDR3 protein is CASSQGAAYNEQFF. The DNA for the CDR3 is TGTGCCAGCAGCCAGGGGGCCGCCTACAATGAGCAGTTCTTC.